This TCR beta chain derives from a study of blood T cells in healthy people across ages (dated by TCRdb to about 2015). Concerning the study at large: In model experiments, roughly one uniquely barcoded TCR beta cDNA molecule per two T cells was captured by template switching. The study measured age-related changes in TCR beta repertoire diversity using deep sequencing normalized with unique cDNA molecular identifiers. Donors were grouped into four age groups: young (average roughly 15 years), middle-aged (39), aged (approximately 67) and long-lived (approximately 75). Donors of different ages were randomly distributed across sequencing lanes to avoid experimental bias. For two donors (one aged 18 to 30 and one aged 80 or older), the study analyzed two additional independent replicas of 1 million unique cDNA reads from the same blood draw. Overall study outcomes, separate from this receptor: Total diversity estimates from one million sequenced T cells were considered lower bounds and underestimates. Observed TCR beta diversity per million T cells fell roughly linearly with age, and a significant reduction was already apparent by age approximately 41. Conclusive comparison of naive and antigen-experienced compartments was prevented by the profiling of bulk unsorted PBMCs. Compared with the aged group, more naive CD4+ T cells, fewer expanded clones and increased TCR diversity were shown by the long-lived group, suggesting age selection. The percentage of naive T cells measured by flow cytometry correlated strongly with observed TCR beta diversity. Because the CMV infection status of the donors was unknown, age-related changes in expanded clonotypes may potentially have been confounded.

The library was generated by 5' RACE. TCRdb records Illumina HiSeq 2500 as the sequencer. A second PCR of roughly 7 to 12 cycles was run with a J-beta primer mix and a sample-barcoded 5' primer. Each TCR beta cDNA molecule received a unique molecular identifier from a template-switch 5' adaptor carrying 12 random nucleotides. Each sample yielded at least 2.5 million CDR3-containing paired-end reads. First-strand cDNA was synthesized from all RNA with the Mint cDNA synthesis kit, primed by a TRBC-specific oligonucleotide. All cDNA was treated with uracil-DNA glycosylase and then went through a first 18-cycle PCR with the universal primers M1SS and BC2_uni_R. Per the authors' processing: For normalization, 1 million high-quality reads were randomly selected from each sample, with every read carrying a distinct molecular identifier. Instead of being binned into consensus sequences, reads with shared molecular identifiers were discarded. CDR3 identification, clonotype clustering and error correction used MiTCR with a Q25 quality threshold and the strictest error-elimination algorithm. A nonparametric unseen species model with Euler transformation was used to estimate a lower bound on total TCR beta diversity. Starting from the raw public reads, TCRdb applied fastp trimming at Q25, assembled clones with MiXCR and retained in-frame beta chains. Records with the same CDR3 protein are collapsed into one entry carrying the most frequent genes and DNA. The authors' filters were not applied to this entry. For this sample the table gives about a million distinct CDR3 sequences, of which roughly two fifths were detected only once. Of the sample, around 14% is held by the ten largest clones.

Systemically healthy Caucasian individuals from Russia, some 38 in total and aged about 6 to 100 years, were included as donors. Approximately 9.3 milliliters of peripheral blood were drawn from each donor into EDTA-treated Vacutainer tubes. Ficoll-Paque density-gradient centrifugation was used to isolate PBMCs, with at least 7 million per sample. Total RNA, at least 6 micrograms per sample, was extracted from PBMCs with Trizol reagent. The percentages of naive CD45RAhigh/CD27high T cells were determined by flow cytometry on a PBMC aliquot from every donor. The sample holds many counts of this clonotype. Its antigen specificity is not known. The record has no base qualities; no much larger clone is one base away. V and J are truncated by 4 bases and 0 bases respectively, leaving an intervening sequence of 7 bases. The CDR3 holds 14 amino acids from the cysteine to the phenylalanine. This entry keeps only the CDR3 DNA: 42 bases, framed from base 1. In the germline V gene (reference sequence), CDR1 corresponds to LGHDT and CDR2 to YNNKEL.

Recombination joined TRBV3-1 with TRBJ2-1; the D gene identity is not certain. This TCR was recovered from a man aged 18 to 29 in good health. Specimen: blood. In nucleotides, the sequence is TGTGCCAGCAGCCTCCAATCCTCCTACAATGAGCAGTTCTTC. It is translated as CASSLQSSYNEQFF.